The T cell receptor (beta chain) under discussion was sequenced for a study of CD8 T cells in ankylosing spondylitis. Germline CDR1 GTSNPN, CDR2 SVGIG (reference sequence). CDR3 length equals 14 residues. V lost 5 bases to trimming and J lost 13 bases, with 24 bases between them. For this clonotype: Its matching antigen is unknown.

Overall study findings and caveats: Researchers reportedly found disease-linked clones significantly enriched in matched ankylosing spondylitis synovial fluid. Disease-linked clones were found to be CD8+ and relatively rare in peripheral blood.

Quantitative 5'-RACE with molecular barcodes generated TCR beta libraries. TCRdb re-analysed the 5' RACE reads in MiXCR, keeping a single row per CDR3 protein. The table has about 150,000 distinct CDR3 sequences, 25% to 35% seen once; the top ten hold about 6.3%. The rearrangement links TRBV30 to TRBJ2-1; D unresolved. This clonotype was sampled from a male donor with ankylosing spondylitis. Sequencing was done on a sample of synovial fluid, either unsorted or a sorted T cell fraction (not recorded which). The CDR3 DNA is TGTGCCTGGGCGCCGGACGGTCCAGTACGCCGACAGTTCTTC. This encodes CAWAPDGPVRRQFF.